This TCR beta chain derives from a study of early T cells in non-severe SARS-CoV-2 infection. V trimming: 5 bases; J trimming: 10 bases; junction bases outside the gene matches: 13. CDR3 length equals 14 residues. This clonotype turned up a few times. Each single cDNA molecule received a unique molecular identifier. TCRdb called the 5' RACE reads again in MiXCR, with one record for every CDR3 protein. The data hold around 70,000 distinct CDR3 sequences, with 15% to 19% observed a single time. The V and J genes are TRBV12-3 or TRBV12-4 and TRBJ1-2; 7 positions agree with TRBD1. Material: whole blood. The clonotype was recovered from an adult who was a healthcare worker with PCR-confirmed SARS-CoV-2 infection or an uninfected control (not recorded which). In DNA form, the CDR3 reads TGTGCCAGCAGTCCACTAAGGGGGCAAAGAGCCTACACCTTC. Its translation is CASSPLRGQRAYTF.